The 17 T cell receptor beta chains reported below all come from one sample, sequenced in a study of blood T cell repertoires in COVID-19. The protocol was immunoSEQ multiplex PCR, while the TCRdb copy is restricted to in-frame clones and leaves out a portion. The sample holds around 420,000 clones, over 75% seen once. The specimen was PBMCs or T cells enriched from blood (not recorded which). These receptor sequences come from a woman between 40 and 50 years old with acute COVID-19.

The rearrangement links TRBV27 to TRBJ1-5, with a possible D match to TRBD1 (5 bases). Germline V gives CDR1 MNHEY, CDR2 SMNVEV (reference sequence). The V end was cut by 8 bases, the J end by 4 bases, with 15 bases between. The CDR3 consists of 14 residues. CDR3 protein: CASQLGGTNQPQHF. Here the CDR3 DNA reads TGTGCCAGCCAACTGGGGGGTACAAATCAGCCCCAGCATTTT.

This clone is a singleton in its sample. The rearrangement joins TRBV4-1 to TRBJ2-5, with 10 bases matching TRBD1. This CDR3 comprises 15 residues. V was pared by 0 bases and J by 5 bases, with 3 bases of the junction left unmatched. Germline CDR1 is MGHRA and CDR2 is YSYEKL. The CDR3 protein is CASSQETGGWETQYF. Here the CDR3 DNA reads TGCGCCAGCAGCCAAGAGACAGGGGGCTGGGAGACCCAGTACTTC.

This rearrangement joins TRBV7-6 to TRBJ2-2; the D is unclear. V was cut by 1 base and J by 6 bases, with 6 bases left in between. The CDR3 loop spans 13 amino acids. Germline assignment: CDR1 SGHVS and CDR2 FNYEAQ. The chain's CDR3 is CASSLVEAGELFF. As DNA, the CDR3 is TGTGCCAGCAGCTTAGTAGAGGCCGGGGAGCTGTTTTTT.

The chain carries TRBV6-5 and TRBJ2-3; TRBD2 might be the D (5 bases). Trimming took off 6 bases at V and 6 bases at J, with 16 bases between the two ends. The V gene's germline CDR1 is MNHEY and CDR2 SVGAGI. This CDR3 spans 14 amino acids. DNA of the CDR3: TGTGCCAGCAGAATGGGAGTCTGGTTGGATACGCAGTATTTT. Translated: CASRMGVWLDTQYF.

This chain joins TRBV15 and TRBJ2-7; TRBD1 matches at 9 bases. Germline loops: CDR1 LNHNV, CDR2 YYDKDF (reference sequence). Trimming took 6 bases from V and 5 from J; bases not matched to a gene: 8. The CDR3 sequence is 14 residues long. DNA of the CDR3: TGTGCCACCAGTCCGCGGGGGACAGGGAACGAGCAGTACTTC. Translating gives CATSPRGTGNEQYF.

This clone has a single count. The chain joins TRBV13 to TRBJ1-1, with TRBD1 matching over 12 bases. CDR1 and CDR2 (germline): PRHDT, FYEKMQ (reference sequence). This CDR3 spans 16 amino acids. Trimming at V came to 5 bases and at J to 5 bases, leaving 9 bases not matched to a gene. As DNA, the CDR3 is TGTGCCAGCAGCCCAGGGACAGGGGGCGCGAGGACTGAAGCTTTCTTT. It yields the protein CASSPGTGGARTEAFF.

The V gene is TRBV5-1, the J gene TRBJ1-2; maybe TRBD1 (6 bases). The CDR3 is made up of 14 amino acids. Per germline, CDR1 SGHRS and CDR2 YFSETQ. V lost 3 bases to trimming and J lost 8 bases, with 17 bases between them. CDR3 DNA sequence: TGCGCCAGCAGCTGGACATACAGGGATCCGGGCTACACCTTC. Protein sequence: CASSWTYRDPGYTF.

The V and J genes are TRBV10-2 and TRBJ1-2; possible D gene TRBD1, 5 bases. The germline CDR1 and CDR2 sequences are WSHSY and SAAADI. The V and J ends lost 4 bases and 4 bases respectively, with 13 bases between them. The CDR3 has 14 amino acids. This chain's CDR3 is CASSVRGEGYGYTF. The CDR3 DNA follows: TGCGCCAGCAGTGTGCGGGGGGAGGGCTATGGCTACACCTTC.

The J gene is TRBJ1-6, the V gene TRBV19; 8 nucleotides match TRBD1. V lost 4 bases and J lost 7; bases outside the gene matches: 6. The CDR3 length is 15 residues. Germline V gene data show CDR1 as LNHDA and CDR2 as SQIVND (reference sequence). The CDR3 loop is CASSTDRGGNSPLHF. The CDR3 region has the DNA TGTGCCAGTAGTACTGACAGGGGAGGGAATTCACCCCTCCACTTT. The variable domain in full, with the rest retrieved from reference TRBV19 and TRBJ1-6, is DGGITQSPKYLFRKEGQNVTLSCEQNLNHDAMYWYRQDPGQGLRLIYYSQIVNDFQKGDIAEGYSVSREKKESFPLTVTSAQKNPTAFYLCASSTDRGGNSPLHFGNGTRLTVT.

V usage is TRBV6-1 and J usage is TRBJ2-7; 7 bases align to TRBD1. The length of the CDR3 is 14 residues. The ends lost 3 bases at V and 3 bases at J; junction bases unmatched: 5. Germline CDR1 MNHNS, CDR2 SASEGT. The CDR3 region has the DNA TGTGCCAGCAGTGATGGGACAGCTTTCTACGAGCAGTACTTC. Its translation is CASSDGTAFYEQYF.

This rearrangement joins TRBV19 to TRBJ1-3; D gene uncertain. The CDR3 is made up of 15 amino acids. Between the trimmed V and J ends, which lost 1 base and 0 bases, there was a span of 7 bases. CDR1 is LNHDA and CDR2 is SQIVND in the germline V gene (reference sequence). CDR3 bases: TGTGCCAGTAGTATAGTCCGGAGCTCTGGAAACACCATATATTTT. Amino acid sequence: CASSIVRSSGNTIYF.

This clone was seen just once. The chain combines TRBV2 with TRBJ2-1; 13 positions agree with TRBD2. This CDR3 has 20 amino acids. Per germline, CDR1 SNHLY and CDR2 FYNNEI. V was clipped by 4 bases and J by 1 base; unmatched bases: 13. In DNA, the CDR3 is TGTGCCAGCAGTGTAACCGGGACTAGCGGGGTGGGGGGTTCCTACAATGAGCAGTTCTTC. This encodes CASSVTGTSGVGGSYNEQFF.

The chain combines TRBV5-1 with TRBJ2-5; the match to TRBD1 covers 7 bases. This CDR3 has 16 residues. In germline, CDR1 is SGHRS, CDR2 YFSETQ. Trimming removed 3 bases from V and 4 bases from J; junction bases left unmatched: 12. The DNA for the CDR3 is TGCGCCAGCAGCTCAGAAGCAGGGGGAACAAGAGAGACCCAGTACTTC. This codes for CASSSEAGGTRETQYF. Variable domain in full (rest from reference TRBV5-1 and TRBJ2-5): KAGVTQTPRYLIKTRGQQVTLSCSPISGHRSVSWYQQTPGQGLQFLFEYFSETQRNKGNFPGRFSGRQFSNSRSEMNVSTLELGDSALYLCASSSEAGGTRETQYFGPGTRLLVL.

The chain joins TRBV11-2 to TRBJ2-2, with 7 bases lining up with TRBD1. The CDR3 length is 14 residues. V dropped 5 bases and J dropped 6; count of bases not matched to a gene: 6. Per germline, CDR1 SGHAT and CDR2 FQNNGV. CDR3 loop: CASSPERGPGELFF. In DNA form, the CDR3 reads TGTGCCAGCAGCCCCGAGAGGGGGCCCGGGGAGCTGTTTTTT.

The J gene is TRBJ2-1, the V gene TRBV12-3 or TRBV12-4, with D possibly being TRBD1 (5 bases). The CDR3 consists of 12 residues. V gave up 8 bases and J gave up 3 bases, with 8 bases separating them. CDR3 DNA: TGTGCCAGCGCGACAGACTACAATGAGCAGTTCTTC. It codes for CASATDYNEQFF.

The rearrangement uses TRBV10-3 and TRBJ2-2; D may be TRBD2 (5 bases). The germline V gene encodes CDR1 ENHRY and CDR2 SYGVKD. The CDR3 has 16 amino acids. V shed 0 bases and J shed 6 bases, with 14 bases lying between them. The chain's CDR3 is CAISESGILGAGELFF. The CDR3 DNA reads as TGTGCCATCAGTGAGTCCGGGATCCTGGGCGCCGGGGAGCTGTTTTTT.

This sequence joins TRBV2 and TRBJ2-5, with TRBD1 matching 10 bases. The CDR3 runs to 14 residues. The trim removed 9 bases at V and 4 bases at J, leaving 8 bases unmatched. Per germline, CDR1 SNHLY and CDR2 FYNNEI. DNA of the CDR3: TGTGCCAGAAGACCCGGGACAGGGGTAGAGACCCAGTACTTC. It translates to CARRPGTGVETQYF.